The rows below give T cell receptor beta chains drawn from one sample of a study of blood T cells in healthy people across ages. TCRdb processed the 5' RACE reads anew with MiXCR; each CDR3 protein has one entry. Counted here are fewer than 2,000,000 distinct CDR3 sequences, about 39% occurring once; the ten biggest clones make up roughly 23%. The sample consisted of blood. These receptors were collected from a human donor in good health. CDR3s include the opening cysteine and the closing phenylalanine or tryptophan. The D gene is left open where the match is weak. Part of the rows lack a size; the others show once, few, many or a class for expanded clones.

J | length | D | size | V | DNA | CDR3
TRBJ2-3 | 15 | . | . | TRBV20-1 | TGCAGTGCTAGACAGGACTCCCAGGGCACAGATACGCAGTATTTT | CSARQDSQGTDTQYF
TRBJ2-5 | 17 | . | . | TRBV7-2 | TGTGCCAGCAGCTTATACGGGCGGGGTGCCACTCAAGAGACCCAGTACTTC | CASSLYGRGATQETQYF
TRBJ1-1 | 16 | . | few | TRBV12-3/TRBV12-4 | TGTGCCAGCAGTTTGAGGAATAGGGGGGTTAAGACTGAAGCTTTCTTT | CASSLRNRGVKTEAFF
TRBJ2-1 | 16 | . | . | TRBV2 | TGTGCCAGCAGTCTTTCCGGGACACCTATCCCGAATGAGCAGTTCTTC | CASSLSGTPIPNEQFF
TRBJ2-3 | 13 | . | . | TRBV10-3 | TGTGCCATCGGGAAAGGGGACACAGATACGCAGTATTTT | CAIGKGDTDTQYF
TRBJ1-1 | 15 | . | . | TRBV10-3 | TGTGCCATCAGTGAACAGGTTCCTATGAACACTGAAGCTTTCTTT | CAISEQVPMNTEAFF
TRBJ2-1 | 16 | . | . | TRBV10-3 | TGTGCCATCAGTGAGCCCAGGGGTGGCGCGGTCGCTGAGCAGTTCTTC | CAISEPRGGAVAEQFF
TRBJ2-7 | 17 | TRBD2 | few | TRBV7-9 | TGTGCCAGCAGCTTATCGCCGACTAGCGGGGGCCAATACGAGCAGTACTTC | CASSLSPTSGGQYEQYF
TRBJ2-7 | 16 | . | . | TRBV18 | TGTGCCAGCTCACCATTGACAGACCTTGGCTTGGACGAGCAGTACTTC | CASSPLTDLGLDEQYF
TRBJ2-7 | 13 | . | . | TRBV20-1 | TGCAGTGCTAGAGATACAGTTGCCTACGAACAGTACTTC | CSARDTVAYEQYF
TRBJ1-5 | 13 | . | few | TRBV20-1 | TGCAGTGCTAGGATGACCGTAAATCAGCCCCAGCATTTT | CSARMTVNQPQHF
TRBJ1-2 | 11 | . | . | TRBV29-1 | TGCAGCGTTGTAGTGGGGTCCGGCTACACCTTC | CSVVVGSGYTF
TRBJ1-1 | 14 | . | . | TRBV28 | TGTGCCAGCAGTTTGAAACAGTCGAACACTGAAGCTTTCTTT | CASSLKQSNTEAFF
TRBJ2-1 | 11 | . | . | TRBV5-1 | TGCGCCAGCAGAGACCCCTCCAGGCAGTTCTTC | CASRDPSRQFF
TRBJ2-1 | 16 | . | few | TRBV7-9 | TGTGCCAGTATCATCTCCGGGGGAGCCTCCTACAATGAGCAGTTCTTC | CASIISGGASYNEQFF
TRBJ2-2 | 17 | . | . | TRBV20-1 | TGCAGTGCTATAGGGGGGCTGGGTTATGTCAACACCGGGGAGCCGTTTTTT | CSAIGGLGYVNTGEPFF
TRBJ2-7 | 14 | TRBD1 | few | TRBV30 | TGTGCCTCAGCCAAAGGACAGGGAACCTACGAGCAGTACTTC | CASAKGQGTYEQYF
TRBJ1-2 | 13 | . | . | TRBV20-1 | TGCAGTGCTATTTCCGGGGGAAAGTATGGCTACACCTTC | CSAISGGKYGYTF
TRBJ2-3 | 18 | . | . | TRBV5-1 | TGCGCCAGCAGCTTGGCCATCGGGGGAGGAGACCTCACAGATACGCAGTATTTT | CASSLAIGGGDLTDTQYF
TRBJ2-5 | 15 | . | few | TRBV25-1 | TGTGCCAGCAGTGAATTCGGCCGGCCTAGAGAGACCCAGTACTTC | CASSEFGRPRETQYF
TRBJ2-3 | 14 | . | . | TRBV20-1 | TGCAGTGCTAGAGACTCGAGTTGGACAGATACGCAGTATTTT | CSARDSSWTDTQYF
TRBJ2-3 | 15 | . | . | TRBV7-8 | TGTGCCAGCAGCTTAGGGTCACAAGGAGCAGATACGCAGTATTTT | CASSLGSQGADTQYF
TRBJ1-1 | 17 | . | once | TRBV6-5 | TGTGCCAGCAGTTACTCCCTCTGGAAAGTGGTGAACACTGAAGCTTTCTTT | CASSYSLWKVVNTEAFF
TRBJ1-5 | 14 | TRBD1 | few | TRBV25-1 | TGTGCCAGCAGTGGTAACAGGGGTGGGCAGCCCCAGCATTTT | CASSGNRGGQPQHF
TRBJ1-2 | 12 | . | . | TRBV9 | TGTGCCAGCAGCAAACGTCGCTATGGCTACACCTTC | CASSKRRYGYTF
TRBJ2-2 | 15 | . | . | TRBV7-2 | TGTGCCAGCAGCTTTTCGAGGGGGGGGACCGGGGAGCTGTTTTTT | CASSFSRGGTGELFF
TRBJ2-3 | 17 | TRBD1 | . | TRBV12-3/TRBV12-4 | TGTGCCAGCAGTCCCGTCACAGGGGAAGGGAGCACAGATACGCAGTATTTT | CASSPVTGEGSTDTQYF
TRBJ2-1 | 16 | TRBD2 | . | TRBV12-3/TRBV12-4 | TGTGCCAGCAGTTTCGGTAGCGGGGCGGGCTACGATGAGCAGTTCTTC | CASSFGSGAGYDEQFF
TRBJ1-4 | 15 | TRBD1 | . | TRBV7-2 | TGTGCCAGCAGCCCCATCAGGGGGCTGGCTGAAAAACGGTTTTTT | CASSPIRGLAEKRFF
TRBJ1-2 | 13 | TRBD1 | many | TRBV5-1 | TGCGCCAGCAGTTCAGGGGGAAACTATGGCTACACCTTC | CASSSGGNYGYTF
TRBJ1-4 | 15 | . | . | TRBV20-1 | TGCAGTGCTAGAGATCCTTGGGGGGCGGATGAAAAACTGTTTTTT | CSARDPWGADEKLFF